This entry features one T cell receptor (beta chain) sequence. These data originate in a study of shared clonotypes between healthy human individuals. The V gene lost 7 bases and the J gene lost 5 bases, with 6 bases spanning the gap. The CDR3 consists of 12 residues. CDR1 is MNHNS, CDR2 SASEGT, per germline. Assay runs were performed at deep level. TCRdb's copy holds only in-frame clones and misses some; the assay was immunoSEQ multiplex PCR. The sample yields under 2,500,000 clones, around 95% seen once. The sample was naive CD4+ T cells sorted from blood. Subset here: CD45RA+ positively selected. The origin of this receptor is a man between 18 and 29 years old in good health. The V and J genes are TRBV6-1 and TRBJ1-6, with D uncertain. DNA for the CDR3: TGTGCCAGCAAGCGGGATAATTCACCCCTCCACTTT. It encodes CASKRDNSPLHF.